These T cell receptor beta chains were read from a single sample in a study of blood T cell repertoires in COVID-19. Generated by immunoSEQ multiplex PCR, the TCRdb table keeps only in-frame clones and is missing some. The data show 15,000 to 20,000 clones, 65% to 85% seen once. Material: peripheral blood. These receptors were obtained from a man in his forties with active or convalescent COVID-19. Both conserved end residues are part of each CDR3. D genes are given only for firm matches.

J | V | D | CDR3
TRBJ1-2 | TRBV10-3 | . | CAISEKGGQDYNGYTF
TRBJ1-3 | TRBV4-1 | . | CASSPYGSWGNTIYF
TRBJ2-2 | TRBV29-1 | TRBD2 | CSVVSGPTNTGELFF
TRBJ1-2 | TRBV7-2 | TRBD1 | CASSSHRGQVYGYTF
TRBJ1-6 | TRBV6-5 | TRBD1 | CASSGQGGNSPLHF
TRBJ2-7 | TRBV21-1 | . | CASRLDRERSYEQYF
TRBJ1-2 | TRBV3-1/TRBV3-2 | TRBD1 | CASSITGGNYGYTF
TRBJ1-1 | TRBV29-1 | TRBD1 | CSVSDRGLITEAFF
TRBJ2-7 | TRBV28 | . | CATMGQLEQYF
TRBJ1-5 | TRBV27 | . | CASSWSGYNQPQHF
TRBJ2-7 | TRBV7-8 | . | CASSLEVRGYEQYF
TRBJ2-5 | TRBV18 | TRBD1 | CASSPGQGVETQYF
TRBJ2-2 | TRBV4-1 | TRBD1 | CASSQEGQGGTGELFF
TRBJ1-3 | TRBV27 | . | CASSPWGGISGNTIYF
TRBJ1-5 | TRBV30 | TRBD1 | CAWTPLGGTGGQPQHF
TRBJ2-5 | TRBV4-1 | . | CASSQSDRPQETQYF
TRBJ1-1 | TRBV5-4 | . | CASSSQGRNTEAFF
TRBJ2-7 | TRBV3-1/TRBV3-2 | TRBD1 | CASSQPGQSLFEQYF
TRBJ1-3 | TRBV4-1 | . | CASSQGSMAGAGNTIYF
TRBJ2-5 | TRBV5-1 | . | CASSGGSGQETQYF
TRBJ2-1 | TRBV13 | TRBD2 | CASSFSGTPSYNEQFF
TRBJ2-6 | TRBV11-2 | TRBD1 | CASSLRHQGAPGANVLTF
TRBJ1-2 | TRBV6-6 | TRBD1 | CASSIGQGHTF
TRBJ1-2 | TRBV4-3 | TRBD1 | CASSQDGQGAFGYTF
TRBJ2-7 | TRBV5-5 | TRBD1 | CASTPVRQGYEQYF
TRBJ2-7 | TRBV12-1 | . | CASYIGAGRGIDRYEQYF
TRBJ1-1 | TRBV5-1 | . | CASSPSGNTEAFF
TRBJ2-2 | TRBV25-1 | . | CASSESRTQTGELFF